This T cell receptor beta chain stems from a study of cytomegalovirus exposure and HLA in healthy donors. The germline V gene encodes CDR1 SQVTM and CDR2 ANQGSEA. CDR3 size: 16 residues. Trimming took 0 bases from V and 5 from J; bases not matched to a gene: 10. Study results and caveats: Most observed TCR sequences were rare, whereas some public TCRs were detected in many donors. The authors later found HLA-associated TCR beta chains more clonally expanded than equally common others.

Comments on this clone: Its antigen is currently unknown.

With 60 Vbeta and 13 Jbeta primers, the PCR was carried out. The method was immunoSEQ multiplex PCR; TCRdb's version includes in-frame clones alone and lacks a portion of them. The sample records more than 100,000 clones, over 70% being singletons. J is TRBJ2-1 and V is TRBV29-1; TRBD1 agrees at 7 bases. This receptor was taken from a woman aged 18-29 years in good health and CMV-seronegative. Sequenced input: PBMCs. CDR3 sequence reads: CSVEDSDRPLDNEQFF. The CDR3 nucleotides are TGCAGCGTTGAAGATTCGGACAGGCCTCTAGACAATGAGCAGTTCTTC.